The rows below give T cell receptor beta chains drawn from one sample of a study of neurological immune-mediated disorders. TCRdb used MiXCR to reprocess the 5' RACE reads, holding one entry per CDR3 protein. Of some 80,000 distinct CDR3 sequences detected, around 4.5% appear once; the ten largest clones hold 4.5% to 6%. Sequencing input: PBMCs. Source of these receptors: an older woman with multiple sclerosis. Both conserved end residues are part of each CDR3. Each record gives: D gene, J gene, clone size, V gene, CDR3 DNA, CDR3 protein. A D gene is named only where the DNA matches it firmly. Size is omitted from some rows. Given values are once, few, many or a class for expanded clones.

>NA|TRBJ1-5|NA|TRBV6-6
TGTGCCAGCAGTCGAGACCTTTGGAATCAGCCCCAGCATTTT
CASSRDLWNQPQHF
>TRBD1|TRBJ1-2|many|TRBV20-1
TGCAGTGCTAGAAAGACAGGGGGCGTGATCGACTATGGCTACACCTTC
CSARKTGGVIDYGYTF
>TRBD1|TRBJ2-7|many|TRBV20-1
TGCAGTGCTACACAGGGGGCGCTCAATAACGAGCAGTACTTC
CSATQGALNNEQYF
>TRBD2|TRBJ2-2|many|TRBV6-6
TGTGCCAGCAGTTACGGTGGGACTAAAGCTTCGGGGGAGCTGTTTTTT
CASSYGGTKASGELFF
>NA|TRBJ2-5|many|TRBV10-2
TGCGCCAGCAGTGAAGACCAAGAGACCCAGTACTTC
CASSEDQETQYF
>NA|TRBJ2-2|many|TRBV5-1
TGCGCCAGCAGCTTGGCCGGGTCGGTGACCGGGGAGCTGTTTTTT
CASSLAGSVTGELFF
>NA|TRBJ2-3|many|TRBV15
TGTGCCACCAGCAGGACTAGTCCTTCCACAGATACGCAGTATTTT
CATSRTSPSTDTQYF
>TRBD2|TRBJ2-7|many|TRBV12-5
TGTGCTAGTGGTTTGATCCCTAGCGGTGCCTACGAGCAGTACTTC
CASGLIPSGAYEQYF
>NA|TRBJ1-1|many|TRBV20-1
TGCAGTGCTAGAGATCTGGGCACTGAAGCTTTCTTT
CSARDLGTEAFF
>TRBD2|TRBJ2-5|many|TRBV7-2
TGTGCCAGCAGCTCCTTCGCGGGGGGGCCTTCGGAGACCCAGTACTTC
CASSSFAGGPSETQYF
>NA|TRBJ1-5|many|TRBV7-9
TGTGCCAGCAGTGTGGGGTCCTCTCAGCCCCAGCATTTT
CASSVGSSQPQHF
>TRBD1|TRBJ2-7|many|TRBV3-1
TGTGCCAGCAGGAACAGGGGGTACGAGCAGTACTTC
CASRNRGYEQYF
>NA|TRBJ2-1|many|TRBV3-1
TGTGCCAGCACCCGAGAGTCAATCTACAATGAGCAGTTCTTC
CASTRESIYNEQFF
>TRBD2|TRBJ2-1|many|TRBV5-6
TGTGCCAGCAGCTTAGGCGGGGAGGGGCAGTTCTTC
CASSLGGEGQFF
>NA|TRBJ1-1|many|TRBV14
TGTGCCAGCAGCGAATTTATGAACACTGAAGCTTTCTTT
CASSEFMNTEAFF
>NA|TRBJ2-1|many|TRBV29-1
TGCAGCTCCAGGGACAATGAGCAGTTCTTC
CSSRDNEQFF
>TRBD2|TRBJ2-1|many|TRBV24-1
TGTGCCACCAGTGATTTGAGGCAGGGGATCAGCGGGGGGCACAATGAGCAGTTCTTC
CATSDLRQGISGGHNEQFF
>NA|TRBJ2-5|many|TRBV29-1
TGCAGCGTTTTATCAGGGGATTTACAAGAGACCCAGTACTTC
CSVLSGDLQETQYF
>TRBD1|TRBJ2-5|many|TRBV5-1
TGCGCCAGCAGCACTACCGCGACAGGGTACCAAGAGACCCAGTACTTC
CASSTTATGYQETQYF
>TRBD2|TRBJ2-5|many|TRBV27
TGTGCCAGCAGTCAAACCAGACTAGCGGGGAGGGAGACCCAGTACTTC
CASSQTRLAGRETQYF
>NA|TRBJ1-5|many|TRBV6-5
TGTGCCAGCAGCTCCGCCGGGACGGGGGATCAGCCCCAGCATTTT
CASSSAGTGDQPQHF
>NA|TRBJ1-1|many|TRBV28
TGTGCCAGCAGTTTAGGCCTGCATAACACTGAAGCTTTCTTT
CASSLGLHNTEAFF
>TRBD1|TRBJ2-7|many|TRBV15
TGTGCCACTGGGACAGGGGGCCACGAGCAGTACTTC
CATGTGGHEQYF
>TRBD1|TRBJ1-2|NA|TRBV7-9
TGTGCCAGCAGTTTAACCAGGGGGCGCTCGGGCGGCTACACCTTC
CASSLTRGRSGGYTF
>NA|TRBJ2-2|many|TRBV5-1
TGCGCCAGCAGCTTGGTCCCGGGCACCGGGGAGCTGTTTTTT
CASSLVPGTGELFF
>NA|TRBJ1-1|many|TRBV20-1
TGCAGACCGCTCGTCCAGGGAACACTGAACACTGAAGCTTTCTTT
CRPLVQGTLNTEAFF
>TRBD2|TRBJ2-1|NA|TRBV11-3
TGTGCCAGCAGCTTAGATCGAGTAGCGGGGCCGAGCTCCTACAATGAGCAGTTCTTC
CASSLDRVAGPSSYNEQFF
>TRBD2|TRBJ2-2|many|TRBV19
TGTGCCAGCTGTCACGCCGGGACTAGAACCGGGGAGCTGTTTTTT
CASCHAGTRTGELFF
>NA|TRBJ2-5|many|TRBV5-5
TGTGCCAGCAGCTTGATCCAGGACGCTAAGGAGACCCAGTACTTC
CASSLIQDAKETQYF
>TRBD1|TRBJ1-4|many|TRBV20-1
TGCAGTGCTGGGACAGGGACTAGGGCTAATGAAAAACTGTTTTTT
CSAGTGTRANEKLFF
>NA|TRBJ2-3|many|TRBV4-2
TGTGCCAGCAGCCAAACAACAGTTGGCACAGATACGCAGTATTTT
CASSQTTVGTDTQYF